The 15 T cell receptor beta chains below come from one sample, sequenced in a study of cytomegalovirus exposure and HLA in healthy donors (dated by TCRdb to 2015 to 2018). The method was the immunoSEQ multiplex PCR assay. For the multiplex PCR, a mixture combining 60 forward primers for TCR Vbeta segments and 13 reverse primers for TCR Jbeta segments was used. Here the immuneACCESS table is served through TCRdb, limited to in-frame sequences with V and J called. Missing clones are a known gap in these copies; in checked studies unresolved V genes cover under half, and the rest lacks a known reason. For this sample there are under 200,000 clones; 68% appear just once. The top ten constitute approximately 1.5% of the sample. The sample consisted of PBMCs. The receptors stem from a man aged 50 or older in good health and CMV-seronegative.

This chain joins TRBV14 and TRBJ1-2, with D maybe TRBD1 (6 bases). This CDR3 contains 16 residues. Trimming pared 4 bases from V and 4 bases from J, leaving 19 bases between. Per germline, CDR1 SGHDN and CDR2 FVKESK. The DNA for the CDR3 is TGTGCCAGCAGCCGCCTCGGACAGCCGGGCGTCTATGGCTACACCTTC. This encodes CASSRLGQPGVYGYTF.

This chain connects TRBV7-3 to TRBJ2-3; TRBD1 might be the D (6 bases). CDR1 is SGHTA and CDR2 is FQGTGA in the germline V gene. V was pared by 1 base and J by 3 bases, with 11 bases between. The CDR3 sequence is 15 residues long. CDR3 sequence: CASSLSTGRTDTQYF. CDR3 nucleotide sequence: TGTGCCAGCAGCTTAAGCACAGGGCGGACAGATACGCAGTATTTT.

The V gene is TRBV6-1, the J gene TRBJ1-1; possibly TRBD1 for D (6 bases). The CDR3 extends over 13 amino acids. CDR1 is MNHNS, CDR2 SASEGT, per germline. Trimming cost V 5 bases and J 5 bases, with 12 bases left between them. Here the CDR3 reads CASSPQGRTEAFF. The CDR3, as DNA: TGTGCCAGCAGTCCACAGGGAAGAACTGAAGCTTTCTTT.

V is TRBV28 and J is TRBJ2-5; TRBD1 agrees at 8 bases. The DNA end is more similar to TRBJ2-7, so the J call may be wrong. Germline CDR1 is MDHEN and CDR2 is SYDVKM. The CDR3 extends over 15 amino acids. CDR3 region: CASSPRDRPSYEQYF. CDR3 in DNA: TGTGCCAGCAGTCCCCGGGACAGGCCTTCCTACGAGCAGTACTTC.

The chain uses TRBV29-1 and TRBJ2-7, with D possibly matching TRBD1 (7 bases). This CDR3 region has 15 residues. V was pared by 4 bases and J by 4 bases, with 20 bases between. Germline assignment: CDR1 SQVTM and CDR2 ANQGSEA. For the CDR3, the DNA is TGCAGCGTTGTGGAGGGCAGGGGGAAGAGGTACGAGCAGTACTTC. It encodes CSVVEGRGKRYEQYF.

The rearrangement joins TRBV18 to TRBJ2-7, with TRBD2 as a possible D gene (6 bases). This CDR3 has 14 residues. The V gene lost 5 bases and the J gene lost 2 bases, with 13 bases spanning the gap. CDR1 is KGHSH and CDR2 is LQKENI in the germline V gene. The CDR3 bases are TGTGCCAGCTCATCCACTCGGGGGACCTACGAGCAGTACTTC. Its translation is CASSSTRGTYEQYF.

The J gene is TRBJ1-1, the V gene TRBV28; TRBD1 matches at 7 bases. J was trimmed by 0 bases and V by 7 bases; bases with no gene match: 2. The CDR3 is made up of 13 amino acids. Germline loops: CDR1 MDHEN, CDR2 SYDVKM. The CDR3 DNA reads TGTGCCAGCAAGGGACAGCTGAACACTGAAGCTTTCTTT. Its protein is CASKGQLNTEAFF.

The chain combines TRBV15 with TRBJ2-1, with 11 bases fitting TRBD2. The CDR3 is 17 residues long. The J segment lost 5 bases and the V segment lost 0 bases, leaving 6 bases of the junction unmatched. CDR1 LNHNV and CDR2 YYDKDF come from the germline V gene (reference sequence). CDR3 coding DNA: TGTGCCACCAGCAGAGATAGGCTAGCGGGGGGCCACAATGAGCAGTTCTTC. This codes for CATSRDRLAGGHNEQFF. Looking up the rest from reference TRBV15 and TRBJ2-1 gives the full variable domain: DAMVIQNPRYQVTQFGKPVTLSCSQTLNHNVMYWYQQKSSQAPKLLFHYYDKDFNNEADTPDNFQSRRPNTSFCFLDIRSPGLGDTAMYLCATSRDRLAGGHNEQFFGPGTRLTVL.

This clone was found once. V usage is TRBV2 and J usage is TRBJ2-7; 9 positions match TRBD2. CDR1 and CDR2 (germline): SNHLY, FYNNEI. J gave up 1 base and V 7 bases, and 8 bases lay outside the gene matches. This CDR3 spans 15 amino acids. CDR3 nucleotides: TGTGCCAGCACCGCGGGGGGGTCCCGGTCCTACGAGCAGTACTTC. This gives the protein CASTAGGSRSYEQYF.

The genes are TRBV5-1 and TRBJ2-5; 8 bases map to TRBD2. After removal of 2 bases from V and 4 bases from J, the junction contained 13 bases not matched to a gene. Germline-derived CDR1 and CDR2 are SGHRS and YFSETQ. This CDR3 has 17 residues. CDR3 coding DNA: TGCGCCAGCAGCTTTAATTTAGCGGGGATGAGGGGAGAGACCCAGTACTTC. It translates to CASSFNLAGMRGETQYF.

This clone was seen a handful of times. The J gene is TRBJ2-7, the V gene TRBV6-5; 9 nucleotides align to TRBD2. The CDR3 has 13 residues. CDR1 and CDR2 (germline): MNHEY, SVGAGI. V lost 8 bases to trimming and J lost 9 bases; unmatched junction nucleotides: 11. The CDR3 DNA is TGTGCCAGCGGCCTAGCGGGGCCCCAGGGGCAGTACTTC. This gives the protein CASGLAGPQGQYF.

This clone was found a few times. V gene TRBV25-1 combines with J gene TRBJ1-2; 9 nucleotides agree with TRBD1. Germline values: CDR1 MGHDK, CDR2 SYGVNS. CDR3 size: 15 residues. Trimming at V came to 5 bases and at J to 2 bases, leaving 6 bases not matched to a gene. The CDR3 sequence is CASSIPGTGNYGYTF. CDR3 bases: TGTGCCAGCAGTATACCCGGGACAGGGAACTATGGCTACACCTTC.

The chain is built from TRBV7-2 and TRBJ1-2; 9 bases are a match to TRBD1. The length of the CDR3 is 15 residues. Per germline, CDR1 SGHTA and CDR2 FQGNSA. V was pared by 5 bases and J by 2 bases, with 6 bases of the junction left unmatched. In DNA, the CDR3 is TGTGCCAGCAGCACAAGGACAGGGGCCAACTATGGCTACACCTTC. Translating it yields CASSTRTGANYGYTF.

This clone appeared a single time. In DNA form, the CDR3 reads TGTGCCAGCAGTTACTCGACAGGGCGAATCGCCTACGAGCAGTACTTC. Amino acids: CASSYSTGRIAYEQYF. V and J are TRBV6-5 and TRBJ2-7, with 7 bases aligning to TRBD1. Germline V CDR1 and CDR2: MNHEY, SVGAGI. This CDR3 has 16 residues. J was trimmed by 2 bases and V by 0 bases; bases with no gene match: 7.

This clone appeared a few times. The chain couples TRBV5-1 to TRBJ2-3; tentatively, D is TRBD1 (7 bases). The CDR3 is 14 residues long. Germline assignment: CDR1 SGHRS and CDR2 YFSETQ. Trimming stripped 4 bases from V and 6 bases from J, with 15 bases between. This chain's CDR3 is CASSLGLQGDTQYF. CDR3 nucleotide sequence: TGCGCCAGCAGCCTTGGACTACAGGGGGATACGCAGTATTTT.